This T cell receptor beta chain is from a study of a mutant IDH1 vaccine in newly diagnosed glioma. Study as a whole: Each patient was administered eight vaccinations, scheduled in weeks 1, 3, 5, 7, 11, 15, 19 and 23. Patients arrived already treated with radiotherapy, temozolomide, or both, most having had both. Study findings and constraints: Pseudoprogression seemed unlinked to shifts in top peripheral T cell clonotypes. Most patients, around 94%, showed vaccine-induced immune responses.

The CDR3 is 13 residues long. From germline, CDR1 is SEHNR and CDR2 FQNEAQ (reference sequence). Deletions cut 5 bases from V and 5 bases from J, with 11 bases between. Sequencing was performed with immunoSEQ multiplex PCR; in TCRdb, only in-frame clones are kept and a portion is missing. The table lists around 40,000 clones, roughly 89% of them singletons. As to this clone: The target antigen is unknown.

Time point noted: week 11, during vaccination. Vaccine doses each comprised 300 ug of mutant IDH1 20-mer peptide, with topical imiquimod. The source of this sequence is a man in his forties or fifties with glioma. Source: PBMCs, taken from a glioma patient whose treatment included an IDH1 peptide vaccine. The chain joins TRBV7-9 to TRBJ2-3, with a possible D match to TRBD1 (6 bases). CDR3 DNA: TGTGCCAGCAGCGGACAACAGGGAGATACGCAGTATTTT. It codes for CASSGQQGDTQYF.